These T cell receptor beta chains were read from a single sample in a study of T cells in Graves' hyperthyroidism and ophthalmopathy. MiXCR, run by TCRdb on the multiplex PCR reads, gives a single entry per CDR3 protein. The data show about 580,000 distinct CDR3 sequences, under 60% seen once. Input material: peripheral blood or thyroid tissue (not recorded which). The receptors were sampled from a woman under 30 with Graves' hyperthyroidism. The CDR3 runs from the conserved cysteine through the conserved F or W. The D gene is left open where the match is weak. Size is omitted from some rows. Given values are once, few, many or a class for expanded clones.

TRBV15,TRBJ2-7,few,TRBD1,CATSSGQGSGYEQYF,TGTGCCACCAGCAGTGGACAGGGTTCAGGGTACGAGCAGTACTTC
TRBV20-1,TRBJ1-1,many,NA,CSAARSPRENTEALF,TGCAGTGCGGCCCGGAGTCCCCGAGAGAACACTGAAGCTCTCTTT
TRBV7-9,TRBJ2-2,many,NA,CASSPRFTGELFF,TGTGCCAGCAGCCCCCGGTTTACCGGGGAGCTGTTTTTT
TRBV30,TRBJ1-5,NA,NA,CAWSVKLGTGAPNNQPQHF,TGTGCCTGGAGTGTAAAGCTCGGGACCGGCGCCCCCAACAATCAGCCCCAGCATTTT
TRBV29-1,TRBJ1-1,NA,NA,CSSRGGSSTEAFF,TGCAGCAGCCGAGGCGGGAGTAGCACTGAAGCTTTCTTT
TRBV10-3,TRBJ1-1,NA,NA,CAISLRLGGGRRAFF,TGTGCCATCAGCCTCCGTCTTGGCGGGGGCAGGCGAGCTTTCTTT
TRBV12-3/TRBV12-4,TRBJ2-2,NA,NA,CASSLDGVSLGTGELFF,TGTGCCAGCAGTTTAGACGGAGTGTCGTTGGGCACCGGGGAGCTGTTTTTT
TRBV2,TRBJ1-2,NA,NA,CASSSQGTYGYTF,TGTGCCAGCAGTTCCCAGGGAACATATGGCTACACCTTC
TRBV7-3,TRBJ2-7,NA,NA,CASSLISPSEQYF,TGTGCCAGCAGCTTAATTTCACCCAGCGAGCAGTACTTC
TRBV29-1,TRBJ2-5,NA,TRBD1,CRYDRVGQETQYF,TGCAGATACGACAGGGTTGGACAAGAGACCCAGTACTTC
TRBV12-3/TRBV12-4,TRBJ2-7,many,NA,CATQEGGYSSYEQYF,TGTGCCACCCAAGAAGGGGGGTATTCGTCCTACGAGCAGTACTTC
TRBV6-6,TRBJ1-4,many,NA,CASSYGGRDIEKLFF,TGTGCCAGCAGTTACGGTGGCCGGGATATCGAAAAACTGTTTTTT
TRBV20-1,TRBJ1-4,many,TRBD1,CSARPPGQGAEKLFF,TGCAGTGCTAGACCGCCCGGACAGGGAGCCGAAAAACTGTTTTTT
TRBV19,TRBJ1-2,NA,NA,CATEDRNYGYTF,TGTGCCACCGAAGACAGAAACTATGGCTACACCTTC
TRBV20-1,TRBJ2-1,NA,NA,CSAILLNEQFF,TGCAGTGCTATACTACTCAATGAGCAGTTCTTC
TRBV6-2/TRBV6-3,TRBJ2-3,NA,NA,CASVSGPSTDTQYF,TGTGCCAGCGTGAGCGGACCTAGCACAGATACGCAGTATTTT
TRBV6-5,TRBJ1-4,many,NA,CASSLDPRREKLFF,TGTGCCAGCAGTTTAGACCCTCGCCGGGAAAAACTGTTTTTT
TRBV24-1,TRBJ2-7,NA,NA,CATSDLRIYEQYF,TGTGCCACCAGTGATCTAAGGATTTACGAGCAGTACTTC
TRBV7-9,TRBJ2-7,NA,TRBD1,CASSPLPLTGIYKQYF,TGTGCCAGCAGCCCATTACCCTTGACAGGGATCTACAAGCAGTACTTC
TRBV7-8,TRBJ1-4,many,NA,CASSLAIYLTGGKKLFF,TGTGCCAGCAGCTTAGCGATCTATCTGACCGGGGGGAAAAAACTGTTTTTT
TRBV5-8,TRBJ2-2,many,TRBD2,CASSLGLAAATGELFF,TGTGCCAGCAGCTTGGGACTAGCGGCTGCTACCGGGGAGCTGTTTTTT
TRBV10-3,TRBJ2-4,few,TRBD1,CAISSTGLAKNIQYF,TGTGCCATCAGTTCGACAGGGCTAGCCAAAAACATTCAGTACTTC
TRBV6-5,TRBJ1-2,NA,TRBD1,CASSRTGSSYGYTF,TGTGCCAGCAGTCGGACAGGGAGTTCCTATGGCTACACCTTC
TRBV4-3,TRBJ2-7,NA,TRBD1,CASSPRTGGASYEQYF,TGCGCCAGCAGCCCACGGACAGGGGGAGCCTCCTACGAGCAGTACTTC
TRBV6-5,TRBJ1-6,many,NA,CASSYSRRNSPLHF,TGTGCCAGCAGTTACTCGAGACGGAATTCACCCCTCCACTTT
TRBV7-2,TRBJ2-7,many,NA,CASSLAGGQYF,TGTGCCAGCAGCTTAGCGGGAGGGCAGTACTTC
TRBV7-9,TRBJ1-1,NA,NA,CASSPGAGRVLTFF,TGTGCCAGCAGCCCTGGCGCGGGGAGGGTCCTGACTTTCTTT
TRBV29-1,TRBJ2-1,NA,NA,CSSEEGNNEQFF,TGCAGCAGTGAGGAGGGCAACAATGAGCAGTTCTTC
TRBV25-1,TRBJ1-1,many,NA,CASMTSRAQGTEAFF,TGTGCCAGCATGACTAGTAGGGCCCAAGGGACTGAAGCTTTCTTT
TRBV6-6,TRBJ2-7,many,NA,CASSYHRRNSSYEQYF,TGTGCCAGCAGTTACCATCGACGGAACAGCTCCTACGAGCAGTACTTC
TRBV27,TRBJ2-7,few,NA,CASRHTSLTYEQYF,TGTGCCAGCAGACATACAAGTCTCACCTACGAGCAGTACTTC
TRBV19,TRBJ1-1,many,NA,CASSIMGRANTEAFF,TGTGCCAGTAGTATAATGGGACGGGCGAACACTGAAGCTTTCTTT
TRBV20-1,TRBJ2-7,NA,TRBD1,CSAKDREQYF,TGCAGTGCTAAGGACAGGGAGCAGTACTTC
TRBV6-5,TRBJ1-3,many,NA,CASSYSIGLGNTIYF,TGTGCCAGCAGTTACTCAATAGGGTTGGGAAACACCATATATTTT
TRBV19,TRBJ2-1,NA,NA,CASSKDSYYNEQFF,TGTGCCAGTAGTAAGGACAGCTACTACAATGAGCAGTTCTTC
TRBV5-6,TRBJ1-2,many,NA,CASSVAGDYGYTF,TGTGCCAGCAGTGTTGCAGGAGACTATGGCTACACCTTC
TRBV20-1,TRBJ2-7,few,NA,CSAPEQYF,TGCAGTGCTCCCGAGCAGTACTTC
TRBV7-2,TRBJ2-7,NA,TRBD2,CASSYGGLASDTQYF,TGTGCCAGCAGTTATGGGGGACTAGCCTCAGATACGCAGTACTTC
TRBV24-1,TRBJ2-5,NA,NA,CATSRMTERDETQYF,TGTGCCACCAGTAGGATGACAGAGAGGGATGAGACCCAGTACTTC
TRBV7-8,TRBJ1-5,NA,NA,CASSLASRDQETQHF,TGTGCCAGCAGCTTAGCTTCTAGGGACCAAGAGACCCAGCATTTT
TRBV29-1,TRBJ2-2,many,NA,CSVEDRVRNTGELFF,TGCAGCGTTGAAGATCGGGTCCGGAACACCGGGGAGCTGTTTTTT